Below are 32 T cell receptor beta chains sequenced from a single sample in a study of T-cell memory formation after mild COVID-19. TCRdb processed the 5' RACE reads anew with MiXCR; each CDR3 protein has one entry. The sample shows 85,000 to 130,000 distinct CDR3 sequences, approximately 12% of them seen only once. The specimen was PBMCs or a T cell subset sorted from them (not recorded which). These receptors were obtained from a man younger than 35 who had mild COVID-19 (a few samples of this study predate the infection). Cell type and time point are not known.

The CDR3 nucleotides read TGTGCCATCACCCAAGGGGCAGGGTTCGCAGCTTTCTTT. Its protein is CAITQGAGFAAFF. The genes are TRBV10-3 and TRBJ1-1, with a possible D match to TRBD1 (5 bases). Germline V gene sequence: CDR1 ENHRY, CDR2 SYGVKD. The CDR3 length is 13 residues. V was trimmed by 7 bases and J by 10 bases, leaving 19 bases between them.

In this sample, this clonotype turned up a few times. V is TRBV9 and J is TRBJ2-2; D is ambiguous. The V end lost 0 bases, the J end lost 9 bases, and 6 bases lay between the germline ends. CDR1 SGDLS and CDR2 YYNGEE come from the germline V gene. This CDR3 comprises 12 residues. The CDR3 spells CASSVGARELFF. The CDR3 DNA sequence: TGTGCCAGCAGCGTAGGTGCCAGGGAGCTGTTTTTT.

Ten or more counts support this clonotype. The chain combines TRBV5-1 with TRBJ2-1, with D possibly matching TRBD2 (5 bases). Between the trimmed V and J ends, which lost 3 bases and 3 bases, there was a span of 10 bases. From germline, CDR1 is SGHRS and CDR2 YFSETQ. CDR3 length: 14 residues. CDR3 in amino acids: CASSSSRGYNEQFF. The CDR3, as DNA: TGCGCCAGCAGCTCGAGTCGGGGCTACAATGAGCAGTTCTTC.

This chain uses TRBV29-1 with TRBJ2-1; the D is unclear. The germline V gene encodes CDR1 SQVTM and CDR2 ANQGSEA. This CDR3 comprises 10 residues. V lost 2 bases and J 10 bases, leaving 6 bases between the germline ends. The CDR3 DNA reads as TGCAGCGTTGAAATGGGGGAGCAGTTCTTC. It is translated as CSVEMGEQFF.

This chain links TRBV4-1 with TRBJ2-3; perhaps TRBD1 as D (6 bases). The germline CDR1 and CDR2 sequences are MGHRA and YSYEKL. The CDR3 has 16 amino acids. Trimming left V 0 bases short and J 2 bases short, with 12 bases between. This chain's CDR3 is CASSQERGGVTDTQYF. The CDR3 nucleotides are TGCGCCAGCAGCCAAGAACGAGGGGGAGTCACAGATACGCAGTATTTT.

This clonotype turned up a few times. The chain links TRBV6-2 or TRBV6-3 to TRBJ1-1; D gene unclear. V was clipped by 2 bases and J by 7 bases, with 17 bases between them. This CDR3 contains 15 residues. Germline CDR1 MNHEY, CDR2 SVGEGT. CDR3 in DNA: TGTGCCAGCAGTTACCCGCTTAGACGGTTTCATGAAGCTTTCTTT. The encoded protein is CASSYPLRRFHEAFF.

The chain employs TRBV7-9 and TRBJ2-5; TRBD1 or TRBD2 may be the D gene (5 bases each). The V end lost 6 bases, the J end lost 4 bases, and 15 bases lay between the germline ends. The CDR3 contains 14 residues. Germline loops: CDR1 SEHNR, CDR2 FQNEAQ (reference sequence). The CDR3 spells CASRGDSQVETQYF. CDR3 bases: TGTGCCAGCAGGGGAGACAGTCAGGTAGAGACCCAGTACTTC.

This clonotype was observed a few times. This chain uses TRBV7-6 with TRBJ2-7; D might be TRBD1 (6 bases). V dropped 3 bases and J dropped 4 bases, with 13 bases sitting between them. The CDR3 runs to 14 residues. Per germline, CDR1 SGHVS and CDR2 FNYEAQ. CDR3 in DNA: TGTGCCAGCAGCTTGCGGACGAGGGGGTACGAGCAGTACTTC. This sequence encodes CASSLRTRGYEQYF. The full variable domain, with the rest looked up from reference TRBV7-6 and TRBJ2-7, is GAGVSQSPRYKVTKRGQDVALRCDPISGHVSLYWYRQALGQGPEFLTYFNYEAQQDKSGLPNDRFSAERPEGSISTLTIQRTEQRDSAMYRCASSLRTRGYEQYFGPGTRLTVT.

The CDR3 bases are TGTGCCAGCAGCGCGGGACATGAGGGGAAATACGAGCAGTACTTC. Translation gives CASSAGHEGKYEQYF. The rearrangement uses TRBV11-3 and TRBJ2-7, with D possibly called TRBD1 or TRBD2 (6 bases each). Germline-derived CDR1 and CDR2 are SGHNT and YENEEA. There are 15 residues in the CDR3. V shed 5 bases and J shed 4 bases, with 18 bases lying between them. Combining the CDR3 with reference TRBV11-3 and TRBJ2-7 gives the whole variable domain EAGVVQSPRYKIIEKKQPVAFWCNPISGHNTLYWYLQNLGQGPELLIRYENEEAVDDSQLPKDRFSAERLKGVDSTLKIQPAELGDSAVYLCASSAGHEGKYEQYFGPGTRLTVT.

The DNA for the CDR3 is TGTGCCAGCAGCTTAGTTGATGGCAGCTCCTACGAGCAGTACTTC. Amino acid sequence: CASSLVDGSSYEQYF. The V and J genes are TRBV7-6 and TRBJ2-7, with D unclear. Looked up from germline, CDR1 is SGHVS and CDR2 is FNYEAQ. The CDR3 extends over 15 amino acids. Trimming stripped 1 base from V and 0 bases from J, with 10 bases between.

The chain combines TRBV20-1 with TRBJ2-5; 11 bases are a match to TRBD2. With V trimmed by 0 bases and J by 4 bases, 7 bases remained unmatched. This CDR3 has 16 residues. Germline assignment: CDR1 DFQATT and CDR2 SNEGSKA (reference sequence). CDR3 sequence reads: CSARDGGLAGGETQYF. CDR3 bases: TGCAGTGCTAGAGATGGTGGGCTAGCGGGAGGAGAGACCCAGTACTTC.

The chain is built from TRBV14 and TRBJ2-5, with 7 bases fitting TRBD2. The ends lost 2 bases at V and 1 base at J; junction bases unmatched: 7. Germline V gives CDR1 SGHDN, CDR2 FVKESK. The CDR3 sequence is 16 residues long. The CDR3 bases are TGTGCCAGCAGCCAATTTCGCGGGGGTGTCCAAGAGACCCAGTACTTC. This sequence encodes CASSQFRGGVQETQYF.

This clonotype was found a few times. The CDR3 DNA sequence: TGTGCCAGCAGCCAAGAACTCCCAAAGATTCAGTACTTC. This codes for CASSQELPKIQYF. The chain combines TRBV4-2 with TRBJ2-4; D call uncertain. V dropped 0 bases and J dropped 10 bases, with 10 bases sitting between them. Germline CDR1 reads LGHNA; CDR2 reads YNFKEQ. CDR3 length: 13 amino acids.

A few counts support this clonotype. This chain uses TRBV7-9 with TRBJ1-2; no clear D. CDR3 length equals 12 residues. The germline V and J ends were trimmed by 1 base and 8 bases, with 8 bases remaining between them. From germline, CDR1 is SEHNR and CDR2 FQNEAQ (reference sequence). CDR3 region: CASSLDQGGYTF. As DNA, the CDR3 is TGTGCCAGCAGCTTAGACCAAGGGGGCTACACCTTC.

This clonotype was detected many times. The chain carries TRBV12-3 or TRBV12-4 and TRBJ2-1; TRBD1 is a possible D gene (6 bases). The V and J ends lost 10 bases and 10 bases respectively, with 20 bases between them. The CDR3 runs to 13 residues. The DNA of the CDR3 is TGTGCCACCTCAATAGGGGGATTCAACGAGCAGTTCTTC. This sequence encodes CATSIGGFNEQFF.

J is TRBJ2-5 and V is TRBV27; D remains ambiguous. Per germline, CDR1 MNHEY and CDR2 SMNVEV (reference sequence). The V end was cut by 4 bases, the J end by 4 bases, with 13 bases between. CDR3 size: 14 residues. The CDR3 protein is CASSSPFSGETQYF. DNA for the CDR3: TGTGCCAGCAGTTCCCCTTTTAGTGGAGAGACCCAGTACTTC.

V usage is TRBV5-1 and J usage is TRBJ2-7, with D tentatively TRBD2 (6 bases). From germline, CDR1 is SGHRS and CDR2 YFSETQ. Trimming cost V 0 bases and J 4 bases, with 11 bases left between them. The CDR3 spans 14 residues. The CDR3 reads CASSLGRGLYEQYF. The CDR3 DNA sequence: TGCGCCAGCAGCTTGGGACGGGGACTGTACGAGCAGTACTTC. The full variable domain, its missing parts supplied by reference TRBV5-1 and TRBJ2-7, is KAGVTQTPRYLIKTRGQQVTLSCSPISGHRSVSWYQQTPGQGLQFLFEYFSETQRNKGNFPGRFSGRQFSNSRSEMNVSTLELGDSALYLCASSLGRGLYEQYFGPGTRLTVT.

The chain has TRBV5-1 and TRBJ1-1; 9 positions agree with TRBD1. The V gene's germline CDR1 is SGHRS and CDR2 YFSETQ. The CDR3 loop spans 14 amino acids. V trimming: 6 bases; J trimming: 0 bases; junction bases outside the gene matches: 3. CDR3 amino acids: CASNDRGVNTEAFF. The CDR3 DNA follows: TGCGCCAGCAATGACAGGGGGGTGAACACTGAAGCTTTCTTT.

This clonotype was observed a handful of times. This chain joins TRBV7-6 and TRBJ2-3, with a weak D call TRBD1 (6 bases). CDR1 SGHVS and CDR2 FNYEAQ come from the germline V gene. The V end lost 1 base, the J end lost 0 bases, and 8 bases lay between the germline ends. The CDR3 spans 15 residues. The CDR3 reads CASSLVRGSTDTQYF. CDR3 DNA: TGTGCCAGCAGCTTAGTGAGGGGGAGCACAGATACGCAGTATTTT. The full variable domain, rest sourced from reference TRBV7-6 and TRBJ2-3, is GAGVSQSPRYKVTKRGQDVALRCDPISGHVSLYWYRQALGQGPEFLTYFNYEAQQDKSGLPNDRFSAERPEGSISTLTIQRTEQRDSAMYRCASSLVRGSTDTQYFGPGTRLTVL.

A few counts support this clonotype. This rearrangement joins TRBV6-5 to TRBJ1-2; D remains unclear. The CDR3 sequence is 15 residues long. Germline V gives CDR1 MNHEY, CDR2 SVGAGI. Trimming removed 0 bases at V and 7 bases at J, with 15 bases between. CDR3 nucleotides: TGTGCCAGCAGTTACTCGGCCACCGGAACTACTGGCTACACCTTC. Translation: CASSYSATGTTGYTF.

This clonotype appeared a few times. The CDR3 DNA follows: TGTGCCAGCAGTCAAGCGGGGGCCTACAATGAGCAGTTCTTC. Translation: CASSQAGAYNEQFF. The J gene is TRBJ2-1, the V gene TRBV6-5, with 8 bases matching TRBD2. CDR3 length: 14 amino acids. After removal of 5 bases from V and 2 bases from J, the junction contained 2 bases not matched to a gene. CDR1 is MNHEY, CDR2 SVGAGI, per germline.

The table lists this clonotype with many counts. The J gene is TRBJ1-5, the V gene TRBV7-9, with no clear D. Trimming shortened V by 4 bases and J by 5 bases, and 9 bases separated the two germline ends. The germline V gene has CDR1 SEHNR and CDR2 FQNEAQ (reference sequence). The CDR3 is 13 residues long. The CDR3 DNA follows: TGTGCCAGCAGCTCCCCCGGCGATCAGCCCCAGCATTTT. It translates to CASSSPGDQPQHF.

This clonotype was detected only a few times. This sequence joins TRBV10-3 and TRBJ2-1; 10 bases map to TRBD2. The CDR3 has 15 residues. Unmatched junction bases numbered 4, after V lost 4 bases and J lost 4 bases. Germline lookup yields CDR1 ENHRY and CDR2 SYGVKD. The CDR3: CAISGAGGTYNEQFF. The CDR3 region has the DNA TGTGCCATCAGTGGAGCGGGGGGGACATACAATGAGCAGTTCTTC.

This clonotype was counted a few times. This chain uses TRBV4-2 with TRBJ1-2, with 8 bases fitting TRBD1. The CDR3 contains 14 residues. J gave up 3 bases and V 4 bases, and 4 bases lay outside the gene matches. CDR1 is LGHNA, CDR2 YNFKEQ, per germline. The CDR3 DNA reads TGTGCCAGCAGCCCGGACAGGGACTACTATGGCTACACCTTC. As protein: CASSPDRDYYGYTF.

The sample holds a few counts of this clonotype. The genes are TRBV7-9 and TRBJ2-1, with 9 positions matching TRBD2. The CDR3 consists of 18 residues. Germline CDR1 is SEHNR and CDR2 is FQNEAQ (reference sequence). J was trimmed by 0 bases and V by 10 bases; bases with no gene match: 16. The CDR3: CAILPSATSGRSYNEQFF. Written as DNA, the CDR3 is TGTGCCATCCTCCCTAGTGCGACTAGCGGCCGCTCCTACAATGAGCAGTTCTTC.

This clonotype was detected ten times or more. The V gene is TRBV5-1, the J gene TRBJ2-3; D is unclear. The germline CDR1 and CDR2 sequences are SGHRS and YFSETQ. The CDR3 is 14 amino acids. Between the trimmed V and J ends, which lost 0 bases and 1 base, there was a span of 6 bases. The CDR3 DNA is TGCGCCAGCAGCTTGGAGTTTCGCACAGATACGCAGTATTTT. Protein: CASSLEFRTDTQYF.

The chain employs TRBV7-9 and TRBJ2-5, with 7 nucleotides matching TRBD2. The CDR3 totals 16 residues. Germline trimming cut 5 bases from V and 5 bases from J; bases unmatched to any gene: 14. The germline CDR1 and CDR2 sequences are SEHNR and FQNEAQ (reference sequence). CDR3 sequence: CASSDTGLAAQETQYF. CDR3 coding DNA: TGTGCCAGCAGCGATACGGGGCTAGCGGCCCAGGAGACCCAGTACTTC.

This clonotype came up many times. This sequence joins TRBV7-8 and TRBJ2-7; no reliable D call. The CDR3 spans 14 residues. Per the germline V gene, CDR1 is SGHVS and CDR2 is FQNEAQ. V shed 1 base and J shed 2 bases, with 9 bases lying between them. The CDR3 protein is CASSLDDWTYEQYF. CDR3 sequence (DNA): TGTGCCAGCAGCTTAGATGACTGGACCTACGAGCAGTACTTC.

The rearrangement uses TRBV11-2 and TRBJ2-1; D is possibly TRBD2 (5 bases). V was pared by 2 bases and J by 6 bases, with 17 bases between. This CDR3 contains 16 residues. Germline CDR1 reads SGHAT; CDR2 reads FQNNGV. The CDR3 nucleotides are TGTGCCAGCAGCTTAAGGCGCGGACTCCCTCGCAATGAGCAGTTCTTC. Protein sequence: CASSLRRGLPRNEQFF.

This clonotype has only a few counts. The rearrangement links TRBV3-1 to TRBJ1-2; possibly TRBD1 for D (5 bases). Germline V CDR1 and CDR2: LGHDT, YNNKEL (reference sequence). The CDR3 is 15 residues long. V lost 0 bases and J 8 bases, leaving 16 bases between the germline ends. The CDR3 nucleotides read TGTGCCAGCAGCCAAGATGGGGCGGGGAGAACGGGCTACACCTTC. Protein product: CASSQDGAGRTGYTF.

This clonotype has ten or more counts. CDR3 sequence reads: CASSLFGRQQETQYF. As DNA, the CDR3 is TGCGCCAGCAGCTTGTTCGGCCGACAGCAAGAGACCCAGTACTTC. V usage is TRBV5-1 and J usage is TRBJ2-5; maybe TRBD1 (5 bases). V lost 1 base to trimming and J lost 2 bases, with 12 bases between them. Germline lookup yields CDR1 SGHRS and CDR2 YFSETQ. The CDR3 sequence is 15 residues long.

This chain joins TRBV7-8 and TRBJ1-1, with D possibly matching TRBD1 (6 bases). Germline CDR1 SGHVS, CDR2 FQNEAQ. The CDR3 is made up of 15 amino acids. Trimming pared 5 bases from V and 3 bases from J, leaving 16 bases between. The CDR3 DNA reads as TGTGCCAGCAGCCCAGGGGACGGTATAGACACTGAAGCTTTCTTT. Protein sequence: CASSPGDGIDTEAFF. The full variable domain, rest sourced from reference TRBV7-8 and TRBJ1-1, is GAGVSQSPRYKVAKRGQDVALRCDPISGHVSLFWYQQALGQGPEFLTYFQNEAQLDKSGLPSDRFFAERPEGSVSTLKIQRTQQEDSAVYLCASSPGDGIDTEAFFGQGTRLTVV.